The 21 T cell receptor beta chains below were found in one sample sequenced in a study of tumor-infiltrating lymphocytes in localized non-small cell lung cancer (dated by TCRdb to the early 2020s). Receptor amplification or capture employed the immunoSEQ multiplex PCR assay. The table comes from immuneACCESS by way of TCRdb, which keeps in-frame sequences with V and J called. Part of the clones is missing from these tables; in studies checked, under half for an unresolved V gene and the rest for unknown reasons. Counted in this sample were about 15,000 clones; less than 85% of them appeared once. The leading ten clones occupy 6% to 7% of the sample. Specimen: lung tumor tissue. Source of these receptors: a human donor with non-small cell lung cancer.

This clone was detected once. The chain employs TRBV5-4 and TRBJ1-5; D unresolved. The CDR3 spans 13 residues. Trimming took 4 bases from V and 5 from J, leaving 10 bases between them. Per the germline V gene, CDR1 is SGHNT and CDR2 is YYREEE (reference sequence). CDR3 DNA sequence: TGTGCCAGCAGCATCGACAACTATCAGCCCCAGCATTTT. Its translation is CASSIDNYQPQHF.

Relative to its sample, this clone is medium-sized. V usage is TRBV4-2 and J usage is TRBJ1-4; TRBD1 might be the D (5 bases). Germline-derived CDR1 and CDR2 are LGHNA and YNFKEQ. This CDR3 has 13 residues. With 0 bases removed from V and 7 bases from J, the gap between germline ends came to 6 bases. CDR3: CASSQDGTEKLFF. In DNA form, the CDR3 reads TGTGCCAGCAGCCAAGATGGGACTGAAAAACTGTTTTTT.

The genes are TRBV6-1 and TRBJ1-5, with no clear D. CDR1 is MNHNS, CDR2 SASEGT, per germline. This CDR3 comprises 15 residues. The V end was cut by 1 base, the J end by 5 bases, with 12 bases between. This CDR3 reads CASSEVRLPHQPQHF. CDR3 DNA: TGTGCCAGCAGTGAAGTGCGGCTACCCCATCAGCCCCAGCATTTT.

The rearrangement uses TRBV13 and TRBJ2-3; D possibly matches TRBD1 or TRBD2 (6 bases each). V was pared by 5 bases and J by 1 base, with 25 bases between. Germline V gene sequence: CDR1 PRHDT, CDR2 FYEKMQ (reference sequence). The CDR3 has 19 amino acids. CDR3 coding DNA: TGTGCCAGCAGCCCATCTATTGCTCTTCCGGGGGCGGGCACAGATACGCAGTATTTT. Translation: CASSPSIALPGAGTDTQYF.

The rearrangement joins TRBV6-6 to TRBJ1-4; 10 positions agree with TRBD1. Germline CDR1 MNHNY, CDR2 SVGAGI (reference sequence). The CDR3 spans 14 residues. The ends lost 4 bases at V and 7 bases at J; junction bases unmatched: 3. CDR3: CASSSTGGSEKLFF. CDR3 nucleotide sequence: TGTGCCAGCAGTTCGACAGGGGGCAGTGAAAAACTGTTTTTT.

V is TRBV27 and J is TRBJ2-1; 13 nucleotides line up with TRBD2. CDR1 is MNHEY and CDR2 is SMNVEV in the germline V gene (reference sequence). J gave up 7 bases and V 6 bases, and 6 bases lay outside the gene matches. The CDR3 contains 15 residues. This chain's CDR3 is CASRQGLAGANEQFF. Written as DNA, the CDR3 is TGTGCCAGCAGGCAAGGACTAGCGGGAGCTAATGAGCAGTTCTTC.

This clone came up a few times. The V gene is TRBV6-1, the J gene TRBJ2-3; 8 positions match TRBD2. The CDR3 is 14 amino acids. V lost 8 bases to trimming and J lost 7 bases; unmatched junction nucleotides: 11. Germline V gene data show CDR1 as MNHNS and CDR2 as SASEGT. In nucleotides, the CDR3 is TGTGCCAGCGGAACGGGAGGGCCGCGAAATACGCAGTATTTT. The encoded protein is CASGTGGPRNTQYF.

The V gene is TRBV30, the J gene TRBJ1-1, with D unclear. V was shortened by 4 bases and J by 4 bases, with 13 bases between the two germline ends. CDR1 is GTSNPN, CDR2 SVGIG, per germline (reference sequence). This CDR3 contains 13 residues. The CDR3 spells CAWNAGAITEAFF. CDR3 nucleotide sequence: TGTGCCTGGAATGCGGGTGCAATCACTGAAGCTTTCTTT.

The chain recombines TRBV5-4 with TRBJ1-1; a weak D match, TRBD1 (5 bases). The CDR3 is 19 amino acids. Trimming took off 4 bases at V and 4 bases at J, with 29 bases between the two ends. Germline V gene sequence: CDR1 SGHNT, CDR2 YYREEE (reference sequence). CDR3 in DNA: TGTGCCAGCAGCCCCCCAACAAAACCGGGACGGTTCCATCCCACTGAAGCTTTCTTT. This codes for CASSPPTKPGRFHPTEAFF. Filled out from reference TRBV5-4 and TRBJ1-1, the complete variable domain reads ETGVTQSPTHLIKTRGQQVTLRCSSQSGHNTVSWYQQALGQGPQFIFQYYREEENGRGNFPPRFSGLQFPNYSSELNVNALELDDSALYLCASSPPTKPGRFHPTEAFFGQGTRLTVV.

The rearrangement links TRBV6-6 to TRBJ2-7; TRBD2 matches at 14 bases. CDR1 MNHNY and CDR2 SVGAGI come from the germline V gene (reference sequence). The CDR3 has 15 residues. After removal of 5 bases from V and 3 bases from J, the junction contained 3 bases not matched to a gene. The CDR3 sequence: CASSTGLAGGYEQYF. As DNA, the CDR3 is TGTGCCAGCAGTACCGGACTAGCGGGAGGCTACGAGCAGTACTTC.

This chain uses TRBV7-2 with TRBJ2-2, with 12 bases lining up with TRBD2. The V gene's germline CDR1 is SGHTA and CDR2 FQGNSA. Trimming removed 3 bases from V and 1 base from J; junction bases left unmatched: 0. The CDR3 length is 16 residues. CDR3 residues: CASSLGLAGNTGELFF. Here the CDR3 DNA reads TGTGCCAGCAGCTTGGGACTAGCGGGGAACACCGGGGAGCTGTTTTTT.

V and J are TRBV7-2 and TRBJ2-3; 11 bases line up with TRBD2. Germline CDR1 is SGHTA and CDR2 is FQGNSA. The CDR3 runs to 15 residues. J was trimmed by 3 bases and V by 4 bases; bases with no gene match: 3. The CDR3 DNA is TGTGCCAGCAGCTCTAGCGGGAGGACGACAGATACGCAGTATTTT. Its translation: CASSSSGRTTDTQYF.

The DNA of the CDR3 is TGTGCCAGCACCCCATCCCCCACGGGAGGGAACTCCTACGAGCAGTACTTC. It specifies CASTPSPTGGNSYEQYF. V gene TRBV9 combines with J gene TRBJ2-7; 8 positions agree with TRBD2. The CDR3 totals 17 residues. V trimming: 6 bases; J trimming: 0 bases; junction bases outside the gene matches: 14. Per germline, CDR1 SGDLS and CDR2 YYNGEE. Using reference TRBV9 and TRBJ2-7 for the parts outside the CDR3, the full variable domain is DSGVTQTPKHLITATGQRVTLRCSPRSGDLSVYWYQQSLDQGLQFLIQYYNGEERAKGNILERFSAQQFPDLHSELNLSSLELGDSALYFCASTPSPTGGNSYEQYFGPGTRLTVT.

The V gene is TRBV28, the J gene TRBJ1-1, with D hard to call. Germline CDR1 and CDR2: MDHEN and SYDVKM. This CDR3 spans 12 amino acids. V shed 7 bases and J shed 1 base, with 7 bases lying between them. CDR3: CASNDPNTEAFF. CDR3 nucleotides: TGTGCCAGCAACGACCCGAACACTGAAGCTTTCTTT. Drawing the rest from reference TRBV28 and TRBJ1-1, the complete variable domain is DVKVTQSSRYLVKRTGEKVFLECVQDMDHENMFWYRQDPGLGLRLIYFSYDVKMKEKGDIPEGYSVSREKKERFSLILESASTNQTSMYLCASNDPNTEAFFGQGTRLTVV.

This clone is categorized as medium-sized. V gene TRBV18 combines with J gene TRBJ2-1; unclear D gene. CDR1 is KGHSH and CDR2 is LQKENI in the germline V gene. The V and J ends lost 0 bases and 6 bases respectively, with 12 bases between them. The CDR3 is 15 amino acids. Here the CDR3 DNA reads TGTGCCAGCTCACCACCAGGGCGGCAGATCAATGAGCAGTTCTTC. Its translation: CASSPPGRQINEQFF.

This clone was detected only a few times. J is TRBJ2-2 and V is TRBV5-1, with 10 bases that match TRBD2. Germline CDR1 and CDR2: SGHRS and YFSETQ. The CDR3 covers 17 residues. Trimming cost V 0 bases and J 1 base; bases outside gene matches: 3. The CDR3 spells CASSLDVAGGNTGELFF. DNA of the CDR3: TGCGCCAGCAGCTTGGACGTAGCGGGAGGGAACACCGGGGAGCTGTTTTTT. The full variable domain, completed using reference TRBV5-1 and TRBJ2-2, is KAGVTQTPRYLIKTRGQQVTLSCSPISGHRSVSWYQQTPGQGLQFLFEYFSETQRNKGNFPGRFSGRQFSNSRSEMNVSTLELGDSALYLCASSLDVAGGNTGELFFGEGSRLTVL.

This chain uses TRBV9 with TRBJ1-2; TRBD1 might be the D (6 bases). V was trimmed by 4 bases and J by 8 bases, leaving 21 bases between them. The germline CDR1 and CDR2 sequences are SGDLS and YYNGEE. CDR3 size: 15 residues. The CDR3: CASSPQGRGTLGYTF. CDR3 DNA sequence: TGTGCCAGCAGCCCGCAGGGGAGGGGAACTCTAGGCTACACCTTC.

The CDR3 protein is CASALPWENEQFF. As DNA, the CDR3 is TGTGCTAGTGCCTTACCCTGGGAAAATGAGCAGTTCTTC. The chain couples TRBV12-5 to TRBJ2-1; D uncertain. With 7 bases removed from V and 7 bases from J, the gap between germline ends came to 14 bases. There are 13 residues in the CDR3. The germline V gene has CDR1 LGHNT and CDR2 FRNRAP.

The chain has TRBV7-9 and TRBJ1-1, with D perhaps matching TRBD1 (6 bases). The CDR3 totals 15 residues. CDR1 SEHNR and CDR2 FQNEAQ come from the germline V gene (reference sequence). Trimming removed 1 base from V and 2 bases from J, with 11 bases in between. For the CDR3, the DNA is TGTGCCAGCAGCTTAGATTTAGGGACAAACACTGAAGCTTTCTTT. It translates to CASSLDLGTNTEAFF. Combining the CDR3 with reference TRBV7-9 and TRBJ1-1 gives the whole variable domain DTGVSQNPRHKITKRGQNVTFRCDPISEHNRLYWYRQTLGQGPEFLTYFQNEAQLEKSRLLSDRFSAERPKGSFSTLEIQRTEQGDSAMYLCASSLDLGTNTEAFFGQGTRLTVV.

V usage is TRBV29-1 and J usage is TRBJ1-2, with 7 bases that match TRBD1. The germline gives CDR1 SQVTM, CDR2 ANQGSEA. The CDR3 runs to 11 residues. Germline trimming cut 7 bases from V and 6 bases from J; bases unmatched to any gene: 5. CDR3 in DNA: TGCAGCGCCGGGGACAGAGATGGCTACACCTTC. Translating it yields CSAGDRDGYTF.

The chain recombines TRBV9 with TRBJ2-5; 7 positions match TRBD1. In germline, CDR1 is SGDLS, CDR2 YYNGEE. The CDR3 runs to 16 residues. The ends lost 3 bases at V and 2 bases at J; junction bases unmatched: 10. CDR3 protein: CASSAQGTVRQETQYF. The CDR3 nucleotides read TGTGCCAGCAGCGCTCAAGGGACAGTGAGACAAGAGACCCAGTACTTC.